The 8 T cell receptor beta chains presented below share a single source sample, sequenced in a study of T cells in narcolepsy. Clones were read by immunoSEQ multiplex PCR, and TCRdb kept only the in-frame ones, dropping some. The sample consists of 25,000 to 30,000 clones, over 80% of them appearing once. Sequenced material: CD45RA- memory CD4+ T cells from PBMCs. The receptors originated from a human donor with narcolepsy.

V is TRBV6-5 and J is TRBJ2-5; 8 nucleotides agree with TRBD1. CDR1 MNHEY and CDR2 SVGAGI come from the germline V gene. The CDR3 is 13 amino acids. V was clipped by 6 bases and J by 5 bases; unmatched bases: 5. CDR3 residues: CASRTGVWETQYF. For the CDR3, the DNA is TGTGCCAGCAGGACAGGGGTTTGGGAGACCCAGTACTTC.

This clone turned up a few times. The chain joins TRBV4-2 to TRBJ2-5, with 12 bases lining up with TRBD2. The length of the CDR3 is 16 residues. Germline loops: CDR1 LGHNA, CDR2 YNFKEQ. The V and J ends lost 4 bases and 5 bases, in that order; junction bases with no gene match: 8. CDR3 sequence reads: CASSRTSGALGETQYF. CDR3 DNA sequence: TGTGCCAGCAGCCGGACTAGCGGGGCGCTCGGGGAGACCCAGTACTTC.

This clone has only one observation. The chain is built from TRBV4-3 and TRBJ2-1; the match to TRBD2 covers 16 bases. Germline assignment: CDR1 LGHNA and CDR2 YSLEER. This CDR3 contains 18 residues. After removal of 1 base from V and 2 bases from J, the junction contained 2 bases not matched to a gene. CDR3 coding DNA: TGCGCCAGCAGCCAAGTCGGGACTAGCGGGGGGGCCTACAATGAGCAGTTCTTC. It yields the protein CASSQVGTSGGAYNEQFF.

The rearrangement links TRBV18 to TRBJ1-2; D is unclear. The CDR3 extends over 14 amino acids. V was cut by 3 bases and J by 3 bases, with 11 bases left in between. From germline, CDR1 is KGHSH and CDR2 LQKENI. CDR3 in DNA: TGTGCCAGCTCACCTCAGGCTGTCGACTATGGCTACACCTTC. This codes for CASSPQAVDYGYTF. The variable domain in full, with the rest retrieved from reference TRBV18 and TRBJ1-2, is NAGVMQNPRHLVRRRGQEARLRCSPMKGHSHVYWYRQLPEEGLKFMVYLQKENIIDESGMPKERFSAEFPKEGPSILRIQQVVRGDSAAYFCASSPQAVDYGYTFGSGTRLTVV.

The chain has TRBV6-5 and TRBJ1-2; weak D call: TRBD1 (5 bases). This CDR3 comprises 15 residues. With 5 bases removed from V and 5 bases from J, the gap between germline ends came to 18 bases. Germline values: CDR1 MNHEY, CDR2 SVGAGI. The DNA for the CDR3 is TGTGCCAGCAGTCTCCAGACAGACGATGTATATGGCTACACCTTC. Protein: CASSLQTDDVYGYTF.

The chain has TRBV5-8 and TRBJ2-1, with 7 bases matching TRBD1. The V and J ends lost 0 bases and 2 bases, in that order; junction bases with no gene match: 8. CDR1 is SGHTS, CDR2 YDEGEE, per germline. The CDR3 runs 17 residues. The CDR3 spells CASSLGPTGSPYNEQFF. The CDR3 region has the DNA TGTGCCAGCAGCTTGGGACCGACAGGGTCCCCCTACAATGAGCAGTTCTTC.

To note about this clone: Germline and junction disagree at one end, which may indicate a read error. The CDR3 DNA reads as TGTGCCAGCAGTCACTCGCGGGTTAGCGGGGCGAATGAGCAGTTCTTC. Translated, it gives CASSHSRVSGANEQFF. The V call is TRBV6-5, the J call TRBJ2-1; 8 bases are shared with TRBD2. Germline-derived CDR1 and CDR2 are MNHEY and SVGAGI. CDR3 length: 16 amino acids.

The chain carries TRBV5-3 and TRBJ2-7, with no clear D. TRBV5-3 counts as an open reading frame of uncertain function. V was cut by 9 bases and J by 7 bases, with 14 bases left in between. CDR3 length: 11 amino acids. The DNA of the CDR3 is TGTGCCATCCCAGTAGGTCGGGAGCAGTACTTC. It specifies CAIPVGREQYF.